The 5 T cell receptor beta chains below all came from one sample that was sequenced in a study of CD8 T cells in ankylosing spondylitis. TCRdb called the 5' RACE reads again in MiXCR, with one record for every CDR3 protein. The table shows roughly 97,000 distinct CDR3 sequences, with about 7.7% occurring only once. The specimen was blood, either unsorted or a sorted T cell fraction (not recorded which). Receptors were obtained from a male donor with ankylosing spondylitis or in good health (not recorded which).

Ten or more counts support this clonotype. The chain couples TRBV6-5 to TRBJ2-1, with 10 bases matching TRBD2. The germline CDR1 and CDR2 sequences are MNHEY and SVGAGI. The CDR3 is made up of 18 amino acids. V trimming: 0 bases; J trimming: 0 bases; junction bases outside the gene matches: 5. The CDR3 nucleotides read TGTGCCAGCAGTTACTCGAGACTAGCGGGCCGCTCCTACAATGAGCAGTTCTTC. It specifies CASSYSRLAGRSYNEQFF.

This clonotype showed up many times. The gene calls are TRBV10-3 and TRBJ2-7; possibly TRBD2 for D (6 bases). The length of the CDR3 is 17 residues. V gave up 0 bases and J gave up 4 bases, with 19 bases separating them. The V gene's germline CDR1 is ENHRY and CDR2 SYGVKD. CDR3 bases: TGTGCCATCAGTGAGTCGGGCAGAGGGGACTTTCATTACGAGCAGTACTTC. Residues: CAISESGRGDFHYEQYF.

This clonotype has a handful of counts. The chain employs TRBV2 and TRBJ2-3; no clear D gene. The CDR3 sequence is 15 residues long. Germline-derived CDR1 and CDR2 are SNHLY and FYNNEI. Trimming left V 6 bases short and J 1 base short, with 14 bases between. The CDR3 nucleotides read TGTGCCAGCAGGTCCGAAAACTATGGCACAGATACGCAGTATTTT. Protein: CASRSENYGTDTQYF. The variable domain in full, with the rest retrieved from reference TRBV2 and TRBJ2-3, is EPEVTQTPSHQVTQMGQEVILRCVPISNHLYFYWYRQILGQKVEFLVSFYNNEISEKSEIFDDQFSVERPDGSNFTLKIRSTKLEDSAMYFCASRSENYGTDTQYFGPGTRLTVL.

This clonotype appeared many times. The J gene is TRBJ1-1, the V gene TRBV5-1; unclear D gene. V lost 0 bases to trimming and J lost 4 bases, with 10 bases between them. Germline V gene lookup returns CDR1 SGHRS and CDR2 YFSETQ. The CDR3 is 14 residues long. The CDR3 DNA is TGCGCCAGCAGCTTGGTTTGGTTGGGCACTGAAGCTTTCTTT. Protein sequence: CASSLVWLGTEAFF.

The table lists this clonotype with many counts. The genes are TRBV21-1 and TRBJ2-5; TRBD1, the table's D call, lacks a check against the DNA. TRBV21-1 is flagged as a pseudogene. CDR3 length: 16 residues. Written as DNA, the CDR3 is TGTGCCAGCAGCAAACCGGAGGGGTGCACCGAAGAGACCCAGTACTTC. Translation: CASSKPEGCTEETQYF.